This paragraph covers one T cell receptor (beta chain) sequence. The sample is drawn from a study of blood T cell repertoires in COVID-19. Study overall: T cells, B-cell-depleted T cells, or PBMCs supplied cDNA or gDNA.

Germline CDR1 reads MNHEY; CDR2 reads SMNVEV (reference sequence). CDR3 size: 16 residues. The trim removed 8 bases at V and 2 bases at J, leaving 12 bases unmatched. The method was immunoSEQ multiplex PCR; TCRdb's version includes in-frame clones alone and lacks a portion of them. Of 55,000 to 75,000 clones listed, roughly 84% are singletons. The TCR comes from a man older than 75 with COVID-19, enrolled during active disease. The source material was peripheral blood. The V gene is TRBV27, the J gene TRBJ2-1; 7 nucleotides line up with TRBD1. CDR3 sequence (DNA): TGTGCCAGCGGAACCGACCCGGGACAGACCTACAATGAGCAGTTCTTC. Translation: CASGTDPGQTYNEQFF.